This T cell receptor beta chain is drawn from a study of blood T cell repertoires in COVID-19. Germline V gives CDR1 LNHDA, CDR2 SQIVND (reference sequence). The CDR3 is made up of 16 amino acids. V trimming: 4 bases; J trimming: 5 bases; junction bases outside the gene matches: 11. Only in-frame clones appear in the TCRdb table, and some are missing; sequencing was by immunoSEQ multiplex PCR. Here the sample spans about 180,000 clones, approximately 83% being singletons. The TCR comes from a man aged 55 to 70 with acute or convalescent COVID-19. Input material: peripheral blood. The V and J genes are TRBV19 and TRBJ2-5; TRBD2 matches at 9 bases. The CDR3 nucleotides read TGTGCCAGTAGTAGTCGTAGCGGGAGAGCCAGGGAGACCCAGTACTTC. This translates into CASSSRSGRARETQYF. The full variable domain, its missing parts supplied by reference TRBV19 and TRBJ2-5, is DGGITQSPKYLFRKEGQNVTLSCEQNLNHDAMYWYRQDPGQGLRLIYYSQIVNDFQKGDIAEGYSVSREKKESFPLTVTSAQKNPTAFYLCASSSRSGRARETQYFGPGTRLLVL.